This T cell receptor (beta chain) was captured by sequencing in a study of T cells expressing NK-cell markers. TCRdb re-called the 5' RACE reads and gives one entry per CDR3 protein, without DNA. Its listing shows some 600,000 distinct CDR3 sequences. Germline V gene sequence: CDR1 SGHAT, CDR2 FQDESV (reference sequence). The CDR3 is made up of 18 amino acids. The sample taken for sequencing was blood T cells: a sorted CD56 or NKG2C T cell subset, CD4+ or CD8+ T cells, or bulk PBMC T cells (not recorded which). The chain links TRBV11-1 to TRBJ2-7; with no DNA, the TCRdb D assignment of TRBD1 cannot be verified. The receptor was derived from a man between 18 and 29 years old in good health. The CDR3: CASSSTIVGTGSSYEQYF.